This is a list of T cell receptor beta chains from one sample in a study of monozygotic twins with cystic fibrosis. Some clones are missing from TCRdb's copy, which holds only in-frame ones; the method was immunoSEQ multiplex PCR. The sample consists of under 25,000 clones, around 97% of them appearing once. Sequenced material: blood. These receptors were obtained from a woman in her 30s with cystic fibrosis. Each CDR3 is given with its conserved first and last residue. A D gene is named only where the DNA matches it firmly. Where a row states a size, it is once, few, many or the class of an expanded clone; other rows omit it.

size	D	length	J	V	CDR3	DNA
-	-	16	TRBJ1-2	TRBV5-1	CASSLVPNPTNYGYTF	TGCGCCAGCAGCTTGGTCCCCAACCCAACTAACTATGGCTACACCTTC
-	TRBD2	15	TRBJ2-5	TRBV4-1	CASSLQAGGPETQYF	TGCGCCAGCAGCCTTCAAGCGGGGGGGCCGGAGACCCAGTACTTC
-	-	14	TRBJ1-4	TRBV19	CASSVGSNNEKLFF	TGTGCCAGTAGCGTCGGGTCCAATAATGAAAAACTGTTTTTT
-	-	13	TRBJ2-3	TRBV6-6	CASSYSLADTQYF	TGTGCCAGCAGTTACTCGTTGGCAGATACGCAGTATTTT
-	-	15	TRBJ2-7	TRBV4-1	CASSPRVSYPYEQYF	TGCGCCAGCAGCCCTAGGGTGTCGTATCCCTACGAGCAGTACTTC
-	-	15	TRBJ1-5	TRBV6-1	CASSFDGNNNQPQHF	TGTGCCAGCAGTTTTGACGGGAACAACAATCAGCCCCAGCATTTT
-	-	14	TRBJ2-5	TRBV5-1	CASGPGLIEETQYF	TGCGCCAGCGGTCCGGGACTGATCGAAGAGACCCAGTACTTC
-	-	16	TRBJ2-7	TRBV27	CASSLSTPDRPYEQYF	TGTGCCAGCAGTTTATCGACCCCGGACCGTCCTTACGAGCAGTACTTC
-	-	14	TRBJ1-1	TRBV19	CASRVGGLNTEAFF	TGTGCCAGTAGGGTGGGGGGGCTGAACACTGAAGCTTTCTTT
once	TRBD2	15	TRBJ2-7	TRBV6-1	CASSVERGISYEQYF	TGTGCCAGCAGTGTAGAGCGGGGAATCTCCTACGAGCAGTACTTC
-	TRBD2	13	TRBJ2-1	TRBV2	CASRVGTSWPQFF	TGTGCCAGCAGGGTTGGGACTAGCTGGCCACAGTTCTTC
-	-	11	TRBJ2-5	TRBV5-1	CASSLEETQYF	TGCGCCAGCAGCTTGGAGGAGACCCAGTACTTC
-	-	11	TRBJ2-3	TRBV6-5	CATRRADTQYF	TGTGCCACCCGCAGAGCAGATACGCAGTATTTT